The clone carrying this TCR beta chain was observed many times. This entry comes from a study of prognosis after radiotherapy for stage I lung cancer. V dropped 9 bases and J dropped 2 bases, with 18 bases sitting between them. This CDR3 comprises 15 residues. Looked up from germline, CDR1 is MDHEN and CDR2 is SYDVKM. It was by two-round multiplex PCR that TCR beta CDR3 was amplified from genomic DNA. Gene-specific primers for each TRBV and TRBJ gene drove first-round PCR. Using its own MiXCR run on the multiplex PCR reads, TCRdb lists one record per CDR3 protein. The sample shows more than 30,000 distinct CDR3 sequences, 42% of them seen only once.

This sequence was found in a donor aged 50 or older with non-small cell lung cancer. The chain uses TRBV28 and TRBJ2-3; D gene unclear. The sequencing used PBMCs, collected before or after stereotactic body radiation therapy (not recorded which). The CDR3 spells CASPPNHTPTDTQYF. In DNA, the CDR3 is TGTGCCAGTCCCCCGAACCACACCCCCACAGATACGCAGTATTTT.